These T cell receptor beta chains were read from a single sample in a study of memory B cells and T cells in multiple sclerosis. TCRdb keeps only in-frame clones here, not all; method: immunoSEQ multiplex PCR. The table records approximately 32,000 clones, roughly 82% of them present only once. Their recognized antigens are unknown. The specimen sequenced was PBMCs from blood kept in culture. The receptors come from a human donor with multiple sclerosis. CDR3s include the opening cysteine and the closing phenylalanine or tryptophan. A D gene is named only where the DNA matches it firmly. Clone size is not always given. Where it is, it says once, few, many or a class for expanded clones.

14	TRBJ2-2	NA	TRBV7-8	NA	TGTGCCAGCAGCCCACCTCGGGATGACGGGGAGCTGTTTTTT	CASSPPRDDGELFF
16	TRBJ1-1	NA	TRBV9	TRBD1	TGTGCCAGCAGCGCTTCCCGGGACAGGGGGGGAACTGAAGCTTTCTTT	CASSASRDRGGTEAFF
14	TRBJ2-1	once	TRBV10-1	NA	TGCGCCAGCAGTGAATTCAGCAGTCTCAATGAGCAGTTCTTC	CASSEFSSLNEQFF
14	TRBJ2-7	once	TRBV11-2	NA	TGTGCCAGCAGCTTACCAGGGGTTTCCTACGAGCAGTACTTC	CASSLPGVSYEQYF
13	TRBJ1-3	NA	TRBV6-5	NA	TGTGCCAGCAGGGGCGCGATAGGAAACACCATATATTTT	CASRGAIGNTIYF
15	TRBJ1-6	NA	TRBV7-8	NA	TGTGCCAGCAGCTTAGTTAGGCAGAATGGTTCACCCCTCCACTTT	CASSLVRQNGSPLHF
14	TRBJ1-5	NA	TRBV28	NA	TGTGCCAGCAAGGCATGGGGGGAAAATCAGCCCCAGCATTTT	CASKAWGENQPQHF
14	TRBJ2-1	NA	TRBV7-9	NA	TGTGCCAGCAGCCGTGACGGGAACTACAATGAGCAGTTCTTC	CASSRDGNYNEQFF
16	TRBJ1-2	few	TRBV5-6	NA	TGTGCCAGCAGCCTGTTCGACAGCCTGGGACACTATGGCTACACCTTC	CASSLFDSLGHYGYTF
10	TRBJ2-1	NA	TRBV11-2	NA	TGTGCCAGCAGCTTCGGTGAGCAGTTCTTC	CASSFGEQFF